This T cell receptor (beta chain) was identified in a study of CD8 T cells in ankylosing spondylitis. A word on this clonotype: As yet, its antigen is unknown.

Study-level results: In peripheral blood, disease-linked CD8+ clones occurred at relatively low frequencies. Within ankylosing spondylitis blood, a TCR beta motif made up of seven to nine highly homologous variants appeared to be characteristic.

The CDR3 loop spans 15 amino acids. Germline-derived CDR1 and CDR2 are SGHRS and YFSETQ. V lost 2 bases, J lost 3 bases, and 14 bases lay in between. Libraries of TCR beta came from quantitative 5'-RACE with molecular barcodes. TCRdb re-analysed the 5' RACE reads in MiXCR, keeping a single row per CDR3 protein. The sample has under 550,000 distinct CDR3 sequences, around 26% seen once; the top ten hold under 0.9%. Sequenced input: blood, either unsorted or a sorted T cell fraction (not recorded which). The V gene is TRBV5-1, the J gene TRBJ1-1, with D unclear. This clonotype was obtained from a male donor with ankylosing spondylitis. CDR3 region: CASSFIHGSYTEAFF. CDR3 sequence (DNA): TGCGCCAGCAGCTTTATACACGGATCCTACACTGAAGCTTTCTTT. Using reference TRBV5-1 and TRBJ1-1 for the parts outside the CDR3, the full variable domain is KAGVTQTPRYLIKTRGQQVTLSCSPISGHRSVSWYQQTPGQGLQFLFEYFSETQRNKGNFPGRFSGRQFSNSRSEMNVSTLELGDSALYLCASSFIHGSYTEAFFGQGTRLTVV.